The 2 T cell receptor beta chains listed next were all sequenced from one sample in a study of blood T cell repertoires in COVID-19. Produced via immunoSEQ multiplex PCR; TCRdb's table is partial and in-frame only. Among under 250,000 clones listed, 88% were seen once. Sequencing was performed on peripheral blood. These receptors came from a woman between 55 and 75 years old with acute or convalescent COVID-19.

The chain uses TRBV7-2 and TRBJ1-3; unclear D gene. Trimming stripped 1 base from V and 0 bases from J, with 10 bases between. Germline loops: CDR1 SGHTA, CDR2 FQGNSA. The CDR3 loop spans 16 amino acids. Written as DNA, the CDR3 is TGTGCCAGCAGCTTAGGTGGAGGGCGCTCTGGAAACACCATATATTTT. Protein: CASSLGGGRSGNTIYF.

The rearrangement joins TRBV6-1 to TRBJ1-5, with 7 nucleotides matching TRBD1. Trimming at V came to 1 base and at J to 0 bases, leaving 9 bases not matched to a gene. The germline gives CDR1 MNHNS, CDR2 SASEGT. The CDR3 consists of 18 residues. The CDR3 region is CASSEGTGDPYSNQPQHF. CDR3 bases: TGTGCCAGCAGTGAAGGGACAGGAGATCCTTATAGCAATCAGCCCCAGCATTTT.